These T cell receptor beta chains were read from a single sample in a study of blood T cell repertoires in COVID-19. Using immunoSEQ multiplex PCR, the repertoire was profiled, and TCRdb retains in-frame clones only, with some absent. Counted here are 150,000 to 200,000 clones, about 86% occurring once; the ten biggest clones make up about 0.96%. The sequencing sample was made of peripheral blood. The source is a woman between 18 and 29 years old who had recovered from COVID-19. Each CDR3 is given with its conserved first and last residue. Each record gives: clone size, J gene, D gene, V gene, CDR3 protein, CDR3 DNA. A D gene is named only where the DNA matches it firmly. The size of a clone is reported for some rows only, either as once, few or many, or as a class for expanded clones.

size: .; J: TRBJ2-2; D: .; V: TRBV2; CDR3: CASSVGGSKTGELFF; DNA: TGTGCCAGCAGTGTCGGGGGAAGTAAGACCGGGGAGCTGTTTTTT
size: .; J: TRBJ2-1; D: TRBD2; V: TRBV27; CDR3: CASTGTSGKYNEQFF; DNA: TGTGCCAGCACCGGGACTAGCGGGAAATACAATGAGCAGTTCTTC
size: few; J: TRBJ1-1; D: TRBD1; V: TRBV5-4; CDR3: CASSQTGVGTEAFF; DNA: TGTGCCAGCAGCCAGACAGGGGTGGGCACTGAAGCTTTCTTT
size: .; J: TRBJ1-1; D: TRBD1; V: TRBV2; CDR3: CASIETGRNTEAFF; DNA: TGTGCCAGCATTGAGACAGGGCGGAACACTGAAGCTTTCTTT
size: .; J: TRBJ1-5; D: .; V: TRBV4-1; CDR3: CASSQVRGGYNQPQHF; DNA: TGCGCCAGCAGCCAAGTCCGGGGGGGTTACAATCAGCCCCAGCATTTT
size: .; J: TRBJ2-1; D: TRBD1; V: TRBV6-5; CDR3: CASRGDRGPEMEQFF; DNA: TGTGCCAGCAGGGGGGACAGGGGCCCCGAGATGGAGCAGTTCTTC
size: .; J: TRBJ1-6; D: .; V: TRBV30; CDR3: CAWGRKFAGSGSPLHF; DNA: TGTGCCTGGGGACGTAAATTCGCAGGGAGCGGGTCACCCCTCCACTTT
size: .; J: TRBJ1-6; D: TRBD1; V: TRBV10-3; CDR3: CAIRQDRVNSPLHF; DNA: TGTGCCATCAGACAGGACAGGGTAAATTCACCCCTCCACTTT
size: .; J: TRBJ1-1; D: TRBD1; V: TRBV5-4; CDR3: CASSLGQEVMNTEAFF; DNA: TGTGCCAGCAGCTTAGGACAGGAAGTAATGAACACTGAAGCTTTCTTT
size: .; J: TRBJ2-1; D: TRBD1; V: TRBV19; CDR3: CASLETGSNEQFF; DNA: TGTGCCAGTTTAGAGACAGGGTCTAATGAGCAGTTCTTC
size: .; J: TRBJ1-2; D: TRBD1; V: TRBV6-6; CDR3: CASSDRAAYGYTF; DNA: TGTGCCAGCAGTGACAGGGCGGCCTATGGCTACACCTTC
size: .; J: TRBJ2-5; D: .; V: TRBV19; CDR3: CASSMGQQETQYF; DNA: TGTGCCAGTAGTATGGGGCAGCAAGAGACCCAGTACTTC
size: .; J: TRBJ2-5; D: .; V: TRBV3-1/TRBV3-2; CDR3: CASSQGGGTTRTQYF; DNA: TGTGCCAGCAGCCAGGGGGGTGGGACCACTAGGACCCAGTACTTC
size: .; J: TRBJ1-2; D: .; V: TRBV7-8; CDR3: CASSLQTGPNYGYTF; DNA: TGTGCCAGCAGCTTACAGACAGGACCTAACTATGGCTACACCTTC
size: .; J: TRBJ2-1; D: TRBD2; V: TRBV7-8; CDR3: CASSAKGLAGGSNSYNEQFF; DNA: TGTGCCAGCAGCGCCAAGGGACTAGCGGGAGGGTCAAACTCCTACAATGAGCAGTTCTTC
size: .; J: TRBJ1-5; D: TRBD1; V: TRBV7-2; CDR3: CASSSRDRDQPQHF; DNA: TGTGCCAGCAGCTCCCGGGACAGGGATCAGCCCCAGCATTTT
size: .; J: TRBJ2-1; D: .; V: TRBV4-3; CDR3: CASSASPTSYNEQFF; DNA: TGCGCCAGCAGTGCTAGCCCTACCTCCTACAATGAGCAGTTCTTC
size: many; J: TRBJ1-1; D: TRBD1; V: TRBV7-8; CDR3: CASSLANRGGTEAFF; DNA: TGTGCCAGCAGCTTAGCTAACAGGGGAGGCACTGAAGCTTTCTTT
size: .; J: TRBJ2-2; D: TRBD2; V: TRBV9; CDR3: CASSVDGGRATGELFF; DNA: TGTGCCAGCAGCGTAGACGGCGGGAGGGCTACCGGGGAGCTGTTTTTT
size: .; J: TRBJ2-7; D: .; V: TRBV9; CDR3: CASSVAEGYEQYF; DNA: TGTGCCAGCAGCGTCGCGGAGGGCTACGAGCAGTACTTC
size: .; J: TRBJ2-1; D: .; V: TRBV9; CDR3: CASSVARGDNEQFF; DNA: TGTGCCAGCAGCGTAGCCAGGGGCGACAATGAGCAGTTCTTC
size: .; J: TRBJ2-7; D: TRBD2; V: TRBV27; CDR3: CASSWTLAGSSYEQYF; DNA: TGTGCCAGCAGTTGGACACTAGCGGGTAGCTCCTACGAGCAGTACTTC
size: .; J: TRBJ1-2; D: .; V: TRBV5-1; CDR3: CASSLGRDYGYTF; DNA: TGCGCCAGCAGCTTGGGGCGGGACTATGGCTACACCTTC
size: .; J: TRBJ2-1; D: TRBD2; V: TRBV27; CDR3: CASSPALAGKQFF; DNA: TGTGCCAGCAGTCCGGCGCTAGCGGGAAAGCAGTTCTTC
size: few; J: TRBJ2-2; D: TRBD2; V: TRBV6-5; CDR3: CASSLGLAGVQVELFF; DNA: TGTGCCAGCAGTTTGGGACTAGCGGGAGTTCAGGTGGAGCTGTTTTTT
size: once; J: TRBJ2-7; D: .; V: TRBV4-3; CDR3: CASSQEFPTSYEQYF; DNA: TGCGCCAGCAGCCAAGAATTTCCTACCTCCTACGAGCAGTACTTC
size: few; J: TRBJ2-7; D: .; V: TRBV5-4; CDR3: CASSLVGGGRNYEQYF; DNA: TGTGCCAGCAGCTTGGTTGGCGGGGGCCGAAACTACGAGCAGTACTTC
size: .; J: TRBJ1-1; D: .; V: TRBV12-3/TRBV12-4; CDR3: CASSLDRGTEAFF; DNA: TGTGCCAGCAGTTTAGACCGGGGCACTGAAGCTTTCTTT
size: .; J: TRBJ2-1; D: .; V: TRBV15; CDR3: CATSGDTRPYNEQFF; DNA: TGTGCCACCAGCGGGGACACCCGACCCTACAATGAGCAGTTCTTC
size: .; J: TRBJ2-7; D: .; V: TRBV5-4; CDR3: CASSLFSLPQLRYF; DNA: TGTGCCAGCAGCTTATTTTCTTTACCGCAACTTAGATACTTC
size: .; J: TRBJ2-7; D: .; V: TRBV6-5; CDR3: CASSYASDLISYEQYF; DNA: TGTGCCAGCAGTTACGCCTCGGACTTGATCTCCTACGAGCAGTACTTC
size: .; J: TRBJ1-5; D: .; V: TRBV29-1; CDR3: CSVSPYRASSNQPQHF; DNA: TGCAGCGTCAGCCCATACAGGGCGAGTAGCAATCAGCCCCAGCATTTT
size: .; J: TRBJ1-3; D: TRBD1; V: TRBV5-6; CDR3: CASTLGQGTLNTIYF; DNA: TGTGCCAGCACTCTCGGACAGGGAACCTTAAACACCATATATTTT